This is a list of T cell receptor beta chains from one sample in a study of shared clonotypes between healthy human individuals. Repertoires were generated with immunoSEQ multiplex PCR, while TCRdb's copy carries only in-frame clones and drops some. The table lists under 850,000 clones, 85% to 95% of them singletons. Sequencing was done on a sample of naive CD8+ T cells sorted from blood. The source is a man aged 30-40 years in good health. Each CDR3 is given with its conserved first and last residue. The D gene is left open where the match is weak. A row's size may be missing; if present it is once, few, many or a size class.

j_gene: TRBJ2-7; d_gene: NA; abundance: once; v_gene: TRBV2; CDR3nt: TGTGCCAGCAGTGACCGGGGGCGCAGTAACGAGCAGTACTTC; CDR3aa: CASSDRGRSNEQYF
j_gene: TRBJ2-3; d_gene: NA; abundance: NA; v_gene: TRBV2; CDR3nt: TGTGCCAGCAGTGAAAGGCGGAGGCCCTCGGCTGGAGATACGCAGTATTTT; CDR3aa: CASSERRRPSAGDTQYF
j_gene: TRBJ2-1; d_gene: NA; abundance: NA; v_gene: TRBV11-2; CDR3nt: TGTGCCAGCAGCTTAAATTGGCGAGGGATCAATGAGCAGTTCTTC; CDR3aa: CASSLNWRGINEQFF
j_gene: TRBJ1-1; d_gene: NA; abundance: NA; v_gene: TRBV27; CDR3nt: TGTGCCAGCAGTTTATCAGAGACAGCCAACACTGAAGCTTTCTTT; CDR3aa: CASSLSETANTEAFF
j_gene: TRBJ2-7; d_gene: TRBD2; abundance: NA; v_gene: TRBV4-3; CDR3nt: TGCGCCAGCAGCCACGGACTAGCGGATTACGAGCAGTACTTC; CDR3aa: CASSHGLADYEQYF
j_gene: TRBJ2-2; d_gene: NA; abundance: once; v_gene: TRBV7-9; CDR3nt: TGTGCCAGCAGCTCCCCCGAGGAGGAAGGGAACGGGGAGCTGTTTTTT; CDR3aa: CASSSPEEEGNGELFF
j_gene: TRBJ2-7; d_gene: TRBD2; abundance: NA; v_gene: TRBV7-9; CDR3nt: TGTGCCAGCAGCTTAGCGCAGAGCGGGAGGGGGAGCTCCTACGAGCAGTACTTC; CDR3aa: CASSLAQSGRGSSYEQYF
j_gene: TRBJ2-7; d_gene: NA; abundance: NA; v_gene: TRBV5-1; CDR3nt: TGCGCCAGCAGCTTAGAACTAGAGCGGGACGAGCAGTACTTC; CDR3aa: CASSLELERDEQYF
j_gene: TRBJ1-2; d_gene: NA; abundance: NA; v_gene: TRBV19; CDR3nt: TGTGCCAGTAAGGCCTCCGGCGACGGGTACTATGGCTACACCTTC; CDR3aa: CASKASGDGYYGYTF
j_gene: TRBJ2-2; d_gene: NA; abundance: NA; v_gene: TRBV9; CDR3nt: TGTGCCAGCAGCGTAGAAAGGGTAAACACCGGGGAGCTGTTTTTT; CDR3aa: CASSVERVNTGELFF
j_gene: TRBJ2-3; d_gene: NA; abundance: NA; v_gene: TRBV7-9; CDR3nt: TGTGCCAGCAGCTTAGCGAGCACAGATACGCAGTATTTT; CDR3aa: CASSLASTDTQYF
j_gene: TRBJ2-7; d_gene: TRBD2; abundance: NA; v_gene: TRBV2; CDR3nt: TGTGCCAGCAGCTCCGGGACTAGCAGGACCTACGAGCAGTACTTC; CDR3aa: CASSSGTSRTYEQYF
j_gene: TRBJ1-1; d_gene: NA; abundance: NA; v_gene: TRBV7-9; CDR3nt: TGTGCCAGCAGTGAGGGCACTGAAGCTTTCTTT; CDR3aa: CASSEGTEAFF
j_gene: TRBJ2-4; d_gene: TRBD2; abundance: NA; v_gene: TRBV13; CDR3nt: TGTGCCAGCAGCTTGGGACTAGATGGCATTCAGTACTTC; CDR3aa: CASSLGLDGIQYF
j_gene: TRBJ2-7; d_gene: NA; abundance: NA; v_gene: TRBV6-1; CDR3nt: TGTGCCAGCAGTGAAGCCGAGGGACGGGTGGACGAGCAGTACTTC; CDR3aa: CASSEAEGRVDEQYF
j_gene: TRBJ2-7; d_gene: TRBD2; abundance: NA; v_gene: TRBV27; CDR3nt: TGTGCCAGCAGCCCGACTAGCGGATACTACGAGCAGTACTTC; CDR3aa: CASSPTSGYYEQYF
j_gene: TRBJ2-7; d_gene: NA; abundance: NA; v_gene: TRBV11-2; CDR3nt: TGTGCCAGCGCAGCGACCTACGAGCAGTACTTC; CDR3aa: CASAATYEQYF